These 12 T cell receptor beta chains were sequenced from one sample in a study of CD8 T cell repertoires and HIV-1 epitope variants. Only in-frame clones appear in the TCRdb table, and some are missing; sequencing was by immunoSEQ multiplex PCR. The repertoire holds over 90,000 clones, around 75% seen once, with around 25% in the top ten. The material sequenced was uncultured baseline CD8+ T cells from peripheral blood mononuclear cells (PBMCs). All receptors derive from a male donor with HIV.

The gene calls are TRBV9 and TRBJ1-5; D is undetermined. Trimming took 0 bases from V and 3 from J, leaving 10 bases between them. The CDR3 is 15 residues long. The V gene's germline CDR1 is SGDLS and CDR2 YYNGEE. The CDR3 sequence: CASSVDGMANQPQHF. The CDR3 DNA is TGTGCCAGCAGCGTAGACGGGATGGCCAATCAGCCCCAGCATTTT.

The V call is TRBV7-2, the J call TRBJ2-7; TRBD2 might be the D (6 bases). Germline V lookup: CDR1 SGHTA, CDR2 FQGNSA. V lost 3 bases and J lost 2, with 17 bases in between. The length of the CDR3 is 16 residues. The CDR3 region has the DNA TGTGCCAGCAGCTTCTCCCGGGAGAAGGCAACCTACGAGCAGTACTTC. Residues: CASSFSREKATYEQYF. Filled out from reference TRBV7-2 and TRBJ2-7, the complete variable domain reads GAGVSQSPSNKVTEKGKDVELRCDPISGHTALYWYRQSLGQGLEFLIYFQGNSAPDKSGLPSDRFSAERTGGSVSTLTIQRTQQEDSAVYLCASSFSREKATYEQYFGPGTRLTVT.

This clone came up a few times. The chain recombines TRBV5-6 with TRBJ1-1; no firm D call. Trimming left V 5 bases short and J 6 bases short, with 29 bases between. CDR1 SGHDT and CDR2 YYEEEE come from the germline V gene. The CDR3 extends over 18 amino acids. The CDR3 sequence is CASSSNELLWTLASEAFF. DNA for the CDR3: TGTGCCAGCAGTTCTAATGAATTGTTATGGACTTTAGCGTCTGAAGCTTTCTTT. Looking up the rest from reference TRBV5-6 and TRBJ1-1 gives the full variable domain: DAGVTQSPTHLIKTRGQQVTLRCSPKSGHDTVSWYQQALGQGPQFIFQYYEEEERQRGNFPDRFSGHQFPNYSSELNVNALLLGDSALYLCASSSNELLWTLASEAFFGQGTRLTVV.

Here the CDR3 DNA reads TGTGCCAGCAGCTTGCGGTTCAGCGCGGGGTTGGGGAATGAGCAGTTCTTC. It is translated as CASSLRFSAGLGNEQFF. This sequence joins TRBV5-4 and TRBJ2-1; D is possibly TRBD2 (6 bases). This CDR3 spans 17 amino acids. The V end lost 1 base, the J end lost 7 bases, and 21 bases lay between the germline ends. Germline CDR1 is SGHNT and CDR2 is YYREEE (reference sequence).

The chain recombines TRBV7-8 with TRBJ1-1; TRBD1 matches 7 bases. V dropped 2 bases and J dropped 8; count of bases not matched to a gene: 8. The germline gives CDR1 SGHVS, CDR2 FQNEAQ. The CDR3 loop spans 14 amino acids. CDR3 loop: CASSLTGVASEAFF. CDR3 bases: TGTGCCAGCAGCTTAACAGGGGTAGCATCGGAAGCTTTCTTT.

The chain uses TRBV7-2 and TRBJ2-7, with D maybe TRBD1 (6 bases). Germline assignment: CDR1 SGHTA and CDR2 FQGNSA. V dropped 11 bases and J dropped 3 bases, with 20 bases sitting between them. The CDR3 spans 14 residues. The DNA for the CDR3 is TGTGCCTCGCAGCCCGGTTCCAGGGGCTACGAGCAGTACTTC. The encoded protein is CASQPGSRGYEQYF.

This chain connects TRBV9 to TRBJ2-3; D is ambiguous. The CDR3 extends over 12 amino acids. Trimming stripped 4 bases from V and 3 bases from J, with 6 bases between. CDR1 is SGDLS, CDR2 YYNGEE, per germline. The chain's CDR3 is CASSPRTDTQYF. CDR3 nucleotides: TGTGCCAGCAGCCCTAGGACAGATACGCAGTATTTT. The entire variable domain, with the rest obtained from reference TRBV9 and TRBJ2-3, is as follows: DSGVTQTPKHLITATGQRVTLRCSPRSGDLSVYWYQQSLDQGLQFLIQYYNGEERAKGNILERFSAQQFPDLHSELNLSSLELGDSALYFCASSPRTDTQYFGPGTRLTVL.

This clone came up a few times. The chain couples TRBV7-2 to TRBJ1-1; D remains unclear. Trimming removed 5 bases at V and 4 bases at J, with 11 bases between. Germline V gene lookup returns CDR1 SGHTA and CDR2 FQGNSA. The CDR3 sequence is 13 residues long. The CDR3 loop is CASSLAAFTEAFF. In DNA, the CDR3 is TGTGCCAGCAGCCTGGCGGCTTTCACTGAAGCTTTCTTT.

J is TRBJ2-1 and V is TRBV5-4; TRBD1 aligns across 7 bases. The V gene end was trimmed by 0 bases and the J gene end by 6 bases; junction bases not matched to a gene: 12. This CDR3 has 17 amino acids. CDR1 and CDR2 (germline): SGHNT, YYREEE (reference sequence). As DNA, the CDR3 is TGTGCCAGCAGCTTGGCCCGTGGTGGTCCAGGGGGCAATGAGCAGTTCTTC. This translates into CASSLARGGPGGNEQFF.

This chain connects TRBV5-5 to TRBJ1-2; D unclear. V was shortened by 0 bases and J by 4 bases, with 10 bases between the two germline ends. The CDR3 consists of 14 residues. CDR1 and CDR2 from the germline V gene are SGHKS and YYEKEE (reference sequence). The CDR3 here is CASSLDPGTYGYTF. In DNA form, the CDR3 reads TGTGCCAGCAGCTTGGATCCAGGTACCTATGGCTACACCTTC.

This chain joins TRBV19 and TRBJ1-5; possible D gene TRBD1, 5 bases. Looked up from germline, CDR1 is LNHDA and CDR2 is SQIVND (reference sequence). The length of the CDR3 is 13 residues. Trimming took off 7 bases at V and 2 bases at J, with 9 bases between the two ends. The DNA of the CDR3 is TGTGCCAGTAAGGCACAGGGCAATCAGCCCCAGCATTTT. Its translation is CASKAQGNQPQHF. The full variable domain, rest sourced from reference TRBV19 and TRBJ1-5, is DGGITQSPKYLFRKEGQNVTLSCEQNLNHDAMYWYRQDPGQGLRLIYYSQIVNDFQKGDIAEGYSVSREKKESFPLTVTSAQKNPTAFYLCASKAQGNQPQHFGDGTRLSIL.

This chain's CDR3 is CASSLGGSGRSYEQYF. The DNA of the CDR3 is TGTGCCAGCAGCTTGGGAGGGTCAGGGCGGTCCTACGAGCAGTACTTC. This sequence joins TRBV5-4 and TRBJ2-7; perhaps D is TRBD1 or TRBD2 (5 bases each). CDR3 size: 16 residues. Germline CDR1 SGHNT, CDR2 YYREEE (reference sequence). V gave up 0 bases and J gave up 1 base, with 14 bases separating them. Full variable domain (remainder filled in from reference TRBV5-4 and TRBJ2-7): ETGVTQSPTHLIKTRGQQVTLRCSSQSGHNTVSWYQQALGQGPQFIFQYYREEENGRGNFPPRFSGLQFPNYSSELNVNALELDDSALYLCASSLGGSGRSYEQYFGPGTRLTVT.